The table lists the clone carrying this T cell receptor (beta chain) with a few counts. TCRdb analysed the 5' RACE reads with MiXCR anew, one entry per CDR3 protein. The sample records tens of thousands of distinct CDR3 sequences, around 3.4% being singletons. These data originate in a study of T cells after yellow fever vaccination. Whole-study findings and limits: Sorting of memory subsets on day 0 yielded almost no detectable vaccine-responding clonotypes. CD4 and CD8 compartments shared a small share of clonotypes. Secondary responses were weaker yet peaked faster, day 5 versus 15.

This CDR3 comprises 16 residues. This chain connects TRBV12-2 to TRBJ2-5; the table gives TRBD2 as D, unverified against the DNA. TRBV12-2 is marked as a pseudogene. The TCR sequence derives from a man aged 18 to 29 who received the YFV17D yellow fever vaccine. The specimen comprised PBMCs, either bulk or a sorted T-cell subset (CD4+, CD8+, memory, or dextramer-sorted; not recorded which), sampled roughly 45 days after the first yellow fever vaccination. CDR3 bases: TGTGCAAGTCGCTTAGGGACGACTAGCGGCCAAGAGACCCAGTACTTC. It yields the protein CASRLGTTSGQETQYF.